These T cell receptor beta chains were read from a single sample in a study of metastatic and nonmetastatic thyroid tumors. Using MiXCR, TCRdb reanalyzed the PCR reads. The sample includes about 56,000 clones, almost 30% of them seen just once. The sample was blood. The receptors were sampled from a female donor with papillary thyroid cancer or a benign thyroid nodule (not recorded which). Some clones in this sample may be carry-over from other donors' samples. CDR3s include the opening cysteine and the closing phenylalanine or tryptophan. The order of the fields is D gene, clone size, CDR3 length, J gene, V gene, CDR3 protein, CDR3 DNA. D genes are given only for firm matches. Some rows have no size entry. The others give once, few or many, or a class for an expanded clone.

- | - | 16 | TRBJ2-1 | TRBV24-1 | CATSDFGAGKVGRQFF | TGTGCCACCAGTGATTTTGGCGCAGGCAAGGTCGGCAGGCAGTTCTTC
TRBD1 | - | 13 | TRBJ2-1 | TRBV24-1 | CATSKQGSCEQFF | TGTGCCACCAGCAAACAGGGGAGTTGTGAGCAGTTCTTC
- | - | 14 | TRBJ2-7 | TRBV20-1 | CSAISPATSYEQYF | TGCAGTGCTATATCTCCAGCGACCTCCTACGAGCAGTACTTC
TRBD2 | few | 13 | TRBJ2-1 | TRBV6-1 | CASSELAGSDQFF | TGTGCCAGCAGTGAACTAGCGGGAAGTGATCAGTTCTTC
- | - | 15 | TRBJ2-2 | TRBV4-1 | CASSQEPINTGELFF | TGCGCCAGCAGCCAAGAACCGATTAACACCGGGGAGCTGTTTTTT
- | few | 13 | TRBJ1-2 | TRBV6-4 | CASRGETRGGYTF | TGTGCCAGCAGAGGGGAGACGCGCGGTGGCTACACCTTC
- | - | 16 | TRBJ2-1 | TRBV11-2 | CASSLDLGGPYNEQFF | TGTGCCAGCAGCTTAGATCTTGGTGGACCTTACAATGAGCAGTTCTTC
TRBD1 | - | 13 | TRBJ1-2 | TRBV10-2 | CASSEQGPFGYTF | TGCGCCAGCAGCGAACAGGGGCCCTTTGGCTACACCTTC
- | - | 13 | TRBJ1-1 | TRBV12-3/TRBV12-4 | CASSPDGNTEAFF | TGTGCCAGCAGCCCGGACGGGAACACTGAAGCTTTCTTT
- | - | 14 | TRBJ2-7 | TRBV7-2 | CASSSGDPPYEQYF | TGTGCCAGCAGCTCCGGCGACCCCCCCTACGAGCAGTACTTC
- | - | 16 | TRBJ1-1 | TRBV7-8 | CASSLASGKGNTEAFF | TGTGCCAGCAGCTTAGCTTCGGGCAAGGGGAACACTGAAGCTTTCTTT
- | few | 18 | TRBJ2-3 | TRBV20-1 | CSASTLNEPGLHTDTQYF | TGCAGTGCTTCGACTCTAAATGAACCGGGACTGCACACAGATACGCAGTATTTT
TRBD1 | few | 14 | TRBJ2-2 | TRBV2 | CASRKGAVTGELFF | TGTGCCAGCAGGAAGGGGGCGGTGACCGGGGAGCTGTTTTTT
- | - | 12 | TRBJ1-3 | TRBV6-1 | CASSVDGNTIYF | TGTGCCAGCAGTGTCGATGGAAACACCATATATTTT
TRBD2 | - | 15 | TRBJ2-7 | TRBV5-1 | CASSSREVMAYEQYF | TGCGCCAGCAGCTCCCGGGAGGTAATGGCCTACGAGCAGTACTTC
- | - | 13 | TRBJ2-7 | TRBV6-1 | CASSDGGLYEQYF | TGTGCCAGCAGTGATGGGGGACTCTACGAGCAGTACTTC
- | - | 15 | TRBJ1-1 | TRBV20-1 | CSVTEWRAGNTEAFF | TGCAGTGTCACAGAATGGAGGGCGGGGAACACTGAAGCTTTCTTT
- | many | 14 | TRBJ2-1 | TRBV11-3 | CASQSSGPYNEQFF | TGTGCCAGCCAGTCCAGCGGGCCCTACAATGAGCAGTTCTTC
TRBD2 | medium-sized | 14 | TRBJ2-1 | TRBV7-8 | CASSAGLVLDEQFF | TGTGCCAGCAGCGCGGGACTAGTGTTGGATGAGCAGTTCTTC
- | - | 15 | TRBJ2-3 | TRBV20-1 | CSAPTGSGPTDTQYF | TGCAGTGCTCCTACAGGGTCGGGGCCGACAGATACGCAGTATTTT
- | few | 11 | TRBJ1-2 | TRBV12-3/TRBV12-4 | CASSFLDGYTF | TGTGCCAGCAGTTTTTTGGATGGCTACACCTTC
- | - | 15 | TRBJ2-7 | TRBV9 | CASSVDGTHTYEQYF | TGTGCCAGCAGCGTAGATGGGACACATACCTACGAGCAGTACTTC
TRBD1 | - | 15 | TRBJ1-5 | TRBV6-2/TRBV6-3 | CASSYRQGGNQPQHF | TGTGCCAGCAGTTACCGACAGGGAGGCAATCAGCCCCAGCATTTT
- | once | 14 | TRBJ1-6 | TRBV5-6 | CASRLTWGNSPLHF | TGTGCCAGCAGACTGACGTGGGGAAACTCACCCCTCCACTTT
- | few | 12 | TRBJ1-5 | TRBV6-1 | CASSGSNQPQHF | TGTGCCAGCAGCGGTAGCAATCAGCCCCAGCATTTT
- | once | 13 | TRBJ2-7 | TRBV20-1 | CSANQGRSYEQYF | TGCAGTGCTAATCAGGGACGAAGCTACGAGCAGTACTTC
- | once | 13 | TRBJ1-1 | TRBV30 | CAWSVRLETEAFF | TGTGCCTGGAGTGTAAGGTTGGAAACTGAAGCTTTCTTT
TRBD1 | - | 15 | TRBJ1-2 | TRBV5-1 | CASSLEGQGAQGYTF | TGCGCCAGCAGCTTGGAGGGACAGGGGGCACAGGGCTACACCTTC
TRBD2 | - | 13 | TRBJ2-7 | TRBV20-1 | CSAPSGSSYEQYF | TGCAGTGCCCCTAGCGGGAGCTCCTACGAGCAGTACTTC
- | - | 13 | TRBJ2-1 | TRBV27 | CASSLMWGHEQFF | TGTGCCAGCAGTTTAATGTGGGGCCATGAGCAGTTCTTC